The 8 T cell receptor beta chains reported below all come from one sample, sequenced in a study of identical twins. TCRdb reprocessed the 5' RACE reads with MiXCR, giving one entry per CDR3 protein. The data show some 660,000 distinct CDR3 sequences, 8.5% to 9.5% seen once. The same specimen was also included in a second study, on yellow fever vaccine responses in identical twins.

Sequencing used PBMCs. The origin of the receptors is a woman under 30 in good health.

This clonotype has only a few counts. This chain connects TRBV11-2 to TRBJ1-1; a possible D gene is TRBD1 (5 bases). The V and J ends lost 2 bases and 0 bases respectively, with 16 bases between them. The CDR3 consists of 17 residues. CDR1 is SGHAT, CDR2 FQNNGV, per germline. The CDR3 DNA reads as TGTGCCAGCAGCTTACCCCCTAGGGGTTCTATGAACACTGAAGCTTTCTTT. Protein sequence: CASSLPPRGSMNTEAFF.

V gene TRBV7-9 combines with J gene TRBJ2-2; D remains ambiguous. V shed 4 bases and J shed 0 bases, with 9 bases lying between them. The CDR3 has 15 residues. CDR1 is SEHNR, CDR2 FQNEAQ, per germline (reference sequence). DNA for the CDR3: TGTGCCAGCAGCTCCGATCAGTCGAACACCGGGGAGCTGTTTTTT. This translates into CASSSDQSNTGELFF.

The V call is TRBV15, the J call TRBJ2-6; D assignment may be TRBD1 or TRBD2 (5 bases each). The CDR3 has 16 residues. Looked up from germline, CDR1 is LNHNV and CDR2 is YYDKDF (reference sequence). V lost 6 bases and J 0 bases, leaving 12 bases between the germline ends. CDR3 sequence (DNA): TGTGCCACCAGACGGGGCAGCCACTCTGGGGCCAACGTCCTGACTTTC. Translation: CATRRGSHSGANVLTF.

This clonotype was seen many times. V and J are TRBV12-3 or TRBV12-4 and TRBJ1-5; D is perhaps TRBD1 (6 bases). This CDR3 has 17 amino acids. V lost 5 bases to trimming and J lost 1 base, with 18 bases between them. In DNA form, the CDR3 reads TGTGCCAGCAGTCTCGATGTGGGGGGGCGAAGCAATCAGCCCCAGCATTTT. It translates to CASSLDVGGRSNQPQHF.

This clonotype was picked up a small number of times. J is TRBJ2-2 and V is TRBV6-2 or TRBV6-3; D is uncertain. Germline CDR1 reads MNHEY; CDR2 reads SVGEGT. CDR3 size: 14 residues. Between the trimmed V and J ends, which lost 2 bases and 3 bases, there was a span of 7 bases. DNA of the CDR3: TGTGCCAGCAGTTACGAACCGGACACCGGGGAGCTGTTTTTT. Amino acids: CASSYEPDTGELFF.

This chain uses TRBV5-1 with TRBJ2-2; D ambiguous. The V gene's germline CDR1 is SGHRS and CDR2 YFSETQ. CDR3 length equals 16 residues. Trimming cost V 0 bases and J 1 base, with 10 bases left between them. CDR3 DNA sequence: TGCGCCAGCAGCTTGGTTTCAGGATGGAACACCGGGGAGCTGTTTTTT. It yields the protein CASSLVSGWNTGELFF.

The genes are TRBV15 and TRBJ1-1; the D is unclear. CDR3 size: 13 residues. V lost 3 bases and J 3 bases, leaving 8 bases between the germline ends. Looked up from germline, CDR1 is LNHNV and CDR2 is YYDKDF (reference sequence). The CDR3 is CATSRNLDTEAFF. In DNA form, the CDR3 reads TGTGCCACCAGCAGGAACTTGGACACTGAAGCTTTCTTT.

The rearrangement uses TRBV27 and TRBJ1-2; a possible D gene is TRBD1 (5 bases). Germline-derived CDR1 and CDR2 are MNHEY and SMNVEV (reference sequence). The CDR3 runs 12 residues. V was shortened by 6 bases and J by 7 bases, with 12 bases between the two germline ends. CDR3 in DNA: TGTGCCAGCAGCCCAGGACACGCTGGCTACACCTTC. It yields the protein CASSPGHAGYTF.